The 10 T cell receptor beta chains given below trace back to one sample, sequenced in a study of T cell responses to AZD1222 COVID-19 vaccine. Using immunoSEQ multiplex PCR, the repertoire was profiled, and TCRdb retains in-frame clones only, with some absent. Counted here are about 190,000 clones, approximately 91% occurring once; the ten biggest clones make up 0.99%. Sequenced here: peripheral blood, sampled on day 0 of AZD1222 vaccination. The receptors were sampled from an adult in good health.

The J gene is TRBJ1-1, the V gene TRBV7-2; a weak D match, TRBD1 (5 bases). The germline gives CDR1 SGHTA, CDR2 FQGNSA. The CDR3 extends over 14 amino acids. The ends were cut back, 5 bases at V and 6 bases at J, with 16 bases in the middle. The CDR3 sequence is CASSPVQGRAEAFF. DNA of the CDR3: TGTGCCAGCAGCCCTGTCCAGGGTAGGGCTGAAGCTTTCTTT.

This chain joins TRBV27 and TRBJ2-3; TRBD1 might be the D (5 bases). The CDR3 is 15 residues long. The germline CDR1 and CDR2 sequences are MNHEY and SMNVEV (reference sequence). Trimming removed 6 bases from V and 1 base from J, with 14 bases in between. The CDR3 sequence: CASSWTPMGTDTQYF. The DNA for the CDR3 is TGTGCCAGCAGCTGGACACCTATGGGCACAGATACGCAGTATTTT.

CDR3 in amino acids: CASTLQDTEAFF. CDR3 sequence (DNA): TGTGCCAGCACCCTTCAGGACACTGAAGCTTTCTTT. This sequence joins TRBV7-9 and TRBJ1-1; D call uncertain. This CDR3 region has 12 residues. V lost 7 bases and J 3 bases, leaving 9 bases between the germline ends. Germline CDR1 is SEHNR and CDR2 is FQNEAQ (reference sequence).

The V gene is TRBV6-5, the J gene TRBJ2-1; D unresolved. V was shortened by 6 bases and J by 8 bases, with 14 bases between the two germline ends. Germline CDR1 reads MNHEY; CDR2 reads SVGAGI. This CDR3 contains 13 residues. The DNA for the CDR3 is TGTGCCAGCAGGAGACTTTCGGACGATGAGCAGTTCTTC. Its protein product is CASRRLSDDEQFF.

The V gene is TRBV20-1, the J gene TRBJ1-1; TRBD1 might be the D (6 bases). Germline V gene sequence: CDR1 DFQATT, CDR2 SNEGSKA (reference sequence). The CDR3 has 11 residues. The CDR3 protein is CRAEQGGEAFF. Here the CDR3 DNA reads TGCAGAGCAGAACAGGGAGGTGAAGCTTTCTTT.

V gene TRBV5-4 combines with J gene TRBJ1-1; 7 bases match TRBD1. Germline V gene lookup returns CDR1 SGHNT and CDR2 YYREEE (reference sequence). This CDR3 has 14 amino acids. V lost 3 bases and J lost 6; bases outside the gene matches: 8. This CDR3 is CASSSQQGRAEAFF. CDR3 in DNA: TGTGCCAGCAGCTCCCAACAGGGGAGGGCTGAAGCTTTCTTT.

The chain recombines TRBV27 with TRBJ2-2; D perhaps matches TRBD2 (6 bases). The CDR3 sequence is 15 residues long. V shed 2 bases and J shed 2 bases, with 9 bases lying between them. Germline V gene sequence: CDR1 MNHEY, CDR2 SMNVEV (reference sequence). The CDR3 is CASSLPGTNTGELFF. In DNA form, the CDR3 reads TGTGCCAGCAGTTTACCCGGGACTAACACCGGGGAGCTGTTTTTT.

The chain carries TRBV5-6 and TRBJ1-2, with TRBD1 identical over 9 bases. The junction had 11 bases not matched to a gene; V was cut back by 5 bases and J by 0 bases. The CDR3 is made up of 17 amino acids. CDR1 and CDR2 from the germline V gene are SGHDT and YYEEEE. Here the CDR3 reads CASRLGQGVPTNYGYTF. The DNA of the CDR3 is TGTGCCAGCAGACTGGGACAGGGAGTCCCAACTAACTATGGCTACACCTTC.

This clone was found a few times. V and J are TRBV2 and TRBJ1-6; D remains unclear. Trimming stripped 0 bases from V and 4 bases from J, with 10 bases between. CDR3 length equals 16 residues. The germline V gene has CDR1 SNHLY and CDR2 FYNNEI. The CDR3 sequence: CASSEAETRYNSPLHF. CDR3 coding DNA: TGTGCCAGCAGTGAAGCGGAGACACGTTATAATTCACCCCTCCACTTT.

The chain joins TRBV19 to TRBJ1-1; D remains ambiguous. The length of the CDR3 is 13 residues. Trimming took 2 bases from V and 2 from J, leaving 6 bases between them. Looked up from germline, CDR1 is LNHDA and CDR2 is SQIVND (reference sequence). The CDR3 is CASSILENTEAFF. CDR3 in DNA: TGTGCCAGTAGTATACTGGAAAACACTGAAGCTTTCTTT.